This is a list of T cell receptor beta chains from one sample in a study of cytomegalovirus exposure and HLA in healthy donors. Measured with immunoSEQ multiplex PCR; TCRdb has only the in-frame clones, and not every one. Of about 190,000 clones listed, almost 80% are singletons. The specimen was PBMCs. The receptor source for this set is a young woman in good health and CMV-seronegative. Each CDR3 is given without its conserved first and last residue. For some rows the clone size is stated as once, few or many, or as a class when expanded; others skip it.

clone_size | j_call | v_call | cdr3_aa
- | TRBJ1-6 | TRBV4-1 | ASRYLRSSYNSPLH
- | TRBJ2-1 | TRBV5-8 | ASHEGANEQF
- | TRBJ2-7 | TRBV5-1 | ASSLARLPDEQY
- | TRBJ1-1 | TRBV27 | ASSPRQGRTEAF
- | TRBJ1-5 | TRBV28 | ALRAAGGAFGNQPQH
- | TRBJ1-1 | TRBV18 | ASSPPAGNTEAF
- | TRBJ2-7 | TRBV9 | ASSDPRGESIYEQY
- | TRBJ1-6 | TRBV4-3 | ASSPKWEVAHYSPLH
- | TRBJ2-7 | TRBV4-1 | ASSQDAGVEQY
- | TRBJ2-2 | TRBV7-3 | ASSLYTGELF
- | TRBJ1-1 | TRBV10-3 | AIAGTGGTEAF
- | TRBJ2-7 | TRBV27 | ASRTPSGTSGYEQY
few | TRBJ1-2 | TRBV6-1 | ASSEAGRHYGYT
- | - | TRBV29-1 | SAKDRGSHEQY
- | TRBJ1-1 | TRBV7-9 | ASSSGVESNTEAF
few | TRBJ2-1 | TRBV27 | ASRPWRDGSDEQF
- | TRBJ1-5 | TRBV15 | ATSRDGEGNQPQH
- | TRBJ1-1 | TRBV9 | ASSARTGWGTEAF
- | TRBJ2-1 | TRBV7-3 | ASSLSRDRGYNEQF
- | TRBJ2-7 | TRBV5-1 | ASSPGLAGYEQY
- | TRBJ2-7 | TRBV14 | ASSHRGLAGAYEQY
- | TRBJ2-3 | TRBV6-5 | ASSYEATGFTDTQY
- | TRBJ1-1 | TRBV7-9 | ASSPVLGVATEAF
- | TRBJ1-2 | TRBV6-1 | ASSADAQGNYGYT
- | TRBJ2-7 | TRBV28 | ASTASGRSAYEQY
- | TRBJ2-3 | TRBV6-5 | ASRYPGTSEDTQY
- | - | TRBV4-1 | ASSQDAGAYEQY
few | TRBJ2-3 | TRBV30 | AWSVRGNRADTQY
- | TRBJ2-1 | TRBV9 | ASSTRDSGNYNEQF
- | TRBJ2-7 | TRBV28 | ASSLSAPGTDLKSSYEQY
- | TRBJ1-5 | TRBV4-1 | ASSLRQGDQPQH
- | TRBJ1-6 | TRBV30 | AWSVSGTGFKSPLH
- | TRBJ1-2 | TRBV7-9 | ASSLAHRSSMGGYT
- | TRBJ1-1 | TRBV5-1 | ASSEPGGTEAF
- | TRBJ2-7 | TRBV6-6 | ASSYSKSGREQY
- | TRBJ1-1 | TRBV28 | ASRVTGVYTEAF
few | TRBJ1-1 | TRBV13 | ASSFSGGEGLNTEAF
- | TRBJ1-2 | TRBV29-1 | SVEDLGRGNGGYT
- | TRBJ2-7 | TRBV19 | ASSPNRGDDEQY